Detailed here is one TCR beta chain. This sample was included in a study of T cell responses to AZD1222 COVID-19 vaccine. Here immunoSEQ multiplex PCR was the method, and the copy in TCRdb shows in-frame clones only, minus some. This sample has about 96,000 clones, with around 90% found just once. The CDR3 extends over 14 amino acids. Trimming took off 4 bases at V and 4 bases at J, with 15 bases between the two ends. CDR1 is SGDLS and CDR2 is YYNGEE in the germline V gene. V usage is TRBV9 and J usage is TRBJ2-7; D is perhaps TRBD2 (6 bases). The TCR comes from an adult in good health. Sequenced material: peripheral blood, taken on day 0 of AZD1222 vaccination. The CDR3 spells CASSRGAGSYEQYF. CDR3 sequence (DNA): TGTGCCAGCAGCAGAGGGGCGGGAAGTTACGAGCAGTACTTC.